These 20 T cell receptor beta chains were all obtained from the same sample, sequenced in a study of T cell responses to AZD1222 COVID-19 vaccine. Repertoires were generated with immunoSEQ multiplex PCR, while TCRdb's copy carries only in-frame clones and drops some. The sample carries about 130,000 clones, more than 75% recorded once. Sequenced material: peripheral blood, taken 28 days after the second AZD1222 dose. The source is an adult who received the AZD1222 COVID-19 vaccine.

CDR3 bases: TGTGCCAGCAGCCTACGACTCACGCCTAGCACAGATACGCAGTATTTT. Translation gives CASSLRLTPSTDTQYF. The gene calls are TRBV14 and TRBJ2-3, with D hard to call. The CDR3 is made up of 16 amino acids. Germline V gene data show CDR1 as SGHDN and CDR2 as FVKESK. V lost 4 bases, J lost 0 bases, and 14 bases lay in between.

This chain uses TRBV6-5 with TRBJ2-7, with 7 nucleotides matching TRBD1. Germline values: CDR1 MNHEY, CDR2 SVGAGI. Trimming cost V 10 bases and J 2 bases; bases outside gene matches: 11. The CDR3 loop spans 14 amino acids. CDR3 coding DNA: TGTGCCACCCTCGGACAGGCTTTCCCCTACGAGCAGTACTTC. Its translation is CATLGQAFPYEQYF.

The chain couples TRBV14 to TRBJ2-7; D is ambiguous. V was clipped by 8 bases and J by 2 bases, with 16 bases between them. Germline CDR1 reads SGHDN; CDR2 reads FVKESK. The CDR3 sequence is 14 residues long. The CDR3 DNA reads TGTGCCAGCGCCGACGGTAAAGGACCCTACGAGCAGTACTTC. This sequence encodes CASADGKGPYEQYF.

V gene TRBV27 combines with J gene TRBJ1-4; 7 positions agree with TRBD1. Losses at the gene ends were 6 bases for V and 2 bases for J; bases not matched to a gene: 9. Germline lookup yields CDR1 MNHEY and CDR2 SMNVEV (reference sequence). This CDR3 has 16 residues. For the CDR3, the DNA is TGTGCCAGCAGAGAAAGGGGGCTAGGGACTAATGAAAAACTGTTTTTT. Its protein is CASRERGLGTNEKLFF.

The CDR3 coding sequence is TGTGCCAGCAGTGGTGGAGGAGAAAAACTGTTTTTT. This encodes CASSGGGEKLFF. This rearrangement joins TRBV27 to TRBJ1-4; D gene uncertain. Germline V CDR1 and CDR2: MNHEY, SMNVEV (reference sequence). The CDR3 has 12 amino acids. Trimming took 5 bases from V and 8 from J, leaving 9 bases between them. The entire variable domain, with the rest obtained from reference TRBV27 and TRBJ1-4, is as follows: EAQVTQNPRYLITVTGKKLTVTCSQNMNHEYMSWYRQDPGLGLRQIYYSMNVEVTDKGDVPEGYKVSRKEKRNFPLILESPSPNQTSLYFCASSGGGEKLFFGSGTQLSVL.

The chain joins TRBV6-5 to TRBJ1-5, with 7 bases aligning to TRBD1. The CDR3 contains 15 residues. The germline gives CDR1 MNHEY, CDR2 SVGAGI. V lost 6 bases and J lost 7; bases outside the gene matches: 12. CDR3 residues: CASRRTGAAGQPQHF. DNA for the CDR3: TGTGCCAGCAGGCGAACAGGGGCGGCAGGCCAGCCCCAGCATTTT.

The chain uses TRBV6-5 and TRBJ2-7; 7 bases agree with TRBD1. The CDR3 runs to 15 residues. Germline V CDR1 and CDR2: MNHEY, SVGAGI. The V segment lost 6 bases and the J segment 1 base; nucleotides outside the gene matches: 9. This CDR3 reads CASSDFQGVSYEQYF. The CDR3 nucleotides are TGTGCCAGCAGCGACTTTCAGGGGGTTTCCTACGAGCAGTACTTC.

The chain links TRBV27 to TRBJ1-2; D is perhaps TRBD1 (5 bases). The CDR3 contains 14 residues. Trimming left V 3 bases short and J 7 bases short, with 15 bases between. Germline V gene sequence: CDR1 MNHEY, CDR2 SMNVEV (reference sequence). The CDR3 reads CASSLQGLLGGYTF. Written as DNA, the CDR3 is TGTGCCAGCAGTTTGCAGGGCTTATTAGGTGGCTACACCTTC.

The chain carries TRBV29-1 and TRBJ2-1; D gene ambiguous. Trimming took off 5 bases at V and 3 bases at J, with 2 bases between the two ends. Germline V lookup: CDR1 SQVTM, CDR2 ANQGSEA. The CDR3 spans 10 residues. The CDR3 sequence: CSVNYNEQFF. In nucleotides, the CDR3 is TGCAGCGTTAACTACAATGAGCAGTTCTTC.

The DNA for the CDR3 is TGTGCCATCGGAATCGGGCGGGACACCGGGGAGCTGTTTTTT. This translates into CAIGIGRDTGELFF. The V and J genes are TRBV10-3 and TRBJ2-2; D perhaps matches TRBD2 (5 bases). Trimming left V 8 bases short and J 3 bases short, with 13 bases between. Per the germline V gene, CDR1 is ENHRY and CDR2 is SYGVKD. This CDR3 has 14 amino acids.

The chain has TRBV5-6 and TRBJ2-7, with 12 bases identical to TRBD2. V gave up 2 bases and J gave up 0 bases; unmatched junction bases: 12. The CDR3 runs to 19 residues. CDR1 and CDR2 (germline): SGHDT, YYEEEE. The CDR3 nucleotides are TGTGCCAGCAGCTTTGCGAGGTCGGGACTAGCGGGTTTCTCCTACGAGCAGTACTTC. This gives the protein CASSFARSGLAGFSYEQYF.

V and J are TRBV14 and TRBJ2-1, with D uncertain. Trimming pared 0 bases from V and 4 bases from J, leaving 10 bases between. The length of the CDR3 is 15 residues. Looked up from germline, CDR1 is SGHDN and CDR2 is FVKESK. In DNA, the CDR3 is TGTGCCAGCAGCCAAGATCGGGCAGGATACAATGAGCAGTTCTTC. Translation gives CASSQDRAGYNEQFF.

The chain has TRBV3-1 (or the pseudogene TRBV3-2) and TRBJ1-1; maybe TRBD1 (5 bases). Trimming removed 0 bases from V and 5 bases from J, with 16 bases in between. Germline CDR1 LGHDT, CDR2 YNNKEL (reference sequence). CDR3 size: 16 residues. The CDR3: CASSQDRAQGGTEAFF. The CDR3 coding sequence is TGTGCCAGCAGCCAAGATCGTGCCCAGGGAGGTACTGAAGCTTTCTTT.

This clone appeared a few times. The chain links TRBV10-2 to TRBJ1-5, with 9 bases lining up with TRBD1. The ends lost 8 bases at V and 6 bases at J; junction bases unmatched: 8. Per germline, CDR1 WSHSY and CDR2 SAAADI. The CDR3 contains 14 residues. The CDR3 loop reads CASRGTGTSQPQHF. As DNA, the CDR3 is TGCGCCAGCCGGGGGACAGGGACATCTCAGCCCCAGCATTTT.

The chain carries TRBV9 and TRBJ2-2; D perhaps matches TRBD1 (5 bases). Trimming left V 3 bases short and J 7 bases short, with 13 bases between. The CDR3 contains 14 residues. Germline V gene data show CDR1 as SGDLS and CDR2 as YYNGEE. CDR3 nucleotide sequence: TGTGCCAGCAGCGCCCAGGGCTTCCACGGGGAGCTGTTTTTT. This translates into CASSAQGFHGELFF.

The chain recombines TRBV6-5 with TRBJ1-1; D is unresolved. V was clipped by 3 bases and J by 6 bases, with 5 bases between them. The CDR3 runs to 11 residues. Germline CDR1 is MNHEY and CDR2 is SVGAGI. The CDR3 sequence is CASSYGSEAFF. Written as DNA, the CDR3 is TGTGCCAGCAGTTATGGCTCTGAAGCTTTCTTT.

The chain carries TRBV3-1 (or the pseudogene TRBV3-2) and TRBJ2-7; 12 bases align to TRBD2. The CDR3 extends over 15 amino acids. CDR1 and CDR2 (germline): LGHDT, YNNKEL (reference sequence). J lost 13 bases, V lost 0 bases, and 10 bases had no gene match. The CDR3 DNA follows: TGTGCCAGCAGCCAAGATCTTAAGCTAGCGGGAGGGACTTACTTC. Amino acids: CASSQDLKLAGGTYF.

The rearrangement uses TRBV19 and TRBJ1-2; D remains unclear. The germline V gene encodes CDR1 LNHDA and CDR2 SQIVND (reference sequence). This CDR3 region has 11 residues. V lost 3 bases and J 8 bases, leaving 7 bases between the germline ends. CDR3 residues: CASSMVGGYTF. In DNA form, the CDR3 reads TGTGCCAGTAGTATGGTTGGAGGCTACACCTTC.

This chain connects TRBV9 to TRBJ2-7; 8 positions agree with TRBD2. Looked up from germline, CDR1 is SGDLS and CDR2 is YYNGEE. V shed 0 bases and J 2 bases; nucleotides not matched to a gene: 4. The CDR3 has 15 residues. CDR3 amino acids: CASSVEVGRAYEQYF. CDR3 DNA sequence: TGTGCCAGCAGCGTAGAAGTCGGGAGGGCCTACGAGCAGTACTTC.

The chain employs TRBV7-9 and TRBJ1-1, with unresolved D. V was pared by 7 bases and J by 0 bases, with 9 bases between. The CDR3 is made up of 13 amino acids. Germline V lookup: CDR1 SEHNR, CDR2 FQNEAQ (reference sequence). The chain's CDR3 is CASTWVMNTEAFF. CDR3 DNA sequence: TGTGCCAGCACTTGGGTGATGAACACTGAAGCTTTCTTT.